This TCR beta chain is drawn from a study of blood T cell repertoires in COVID-19. Study context: COVID-19 samples collected from the United States, Italy and Spain covered acute and convalescent phases. The analysed material was cDNA or gDNA that came from T cells, B-cell-depleted T cells, or PBMCs.

The CDR3 is 13 residues long. Germline-derived CDR1 and CDR2 are LNHDA and SQIVND (reference sequence). V dropped 3 bases and J dropped 7 bases, with 13 bases sitting between them. Per the authors' pipeline: Reference gene primer amplification yielded estimated nucleated cell counts. TCRdb's copy holds only in-frame clones and misses some; the assay was immunoSEQ multiplex PCR. D and trimming were read from the DNA, whereas the V and J calls and clone size are those reported in that table. The sample has 200,000 to 250,000 clones, around 85% seen once; the top ten hold about 3%. Input material: peripheral blood. The receptor was isolated from a woman in her 30s who had recovered from COVID-19. The chain is built from TRBV19 and TRBJ2-7; D is ambiguous. The CDR3 sequence: CASSIIPGREQYF. Here the CDR3 DNA reads TGTGCCAGTAGTATCATCCCGGGTCGGGAGCAGTACTTC.